The clone carrying this T cell receptor beta chain came up a few times. Its target is not known. The CDR3 regions of TCR beta were amplified from RNA transcripts. The HTBI primer set served for first-round RT-PCR of the TCR CDR3. From the multiplex PCR reads, TCRdb called clonotypes with MiXCR, one entry per CDR3 protein. The sample includes fewer than 650,000 distinct CDR3 sequences, approximately 15% of them seen just once. This specimen belongs to a study of T cells in Graves' hyperthyroidism and ophthalmopathy. Overall study context: Peripheral blood collection took place at initial diagnosis, before any treatment. Study-wide results and caveats: In validation, the model predicted ophthalmopathy. These predictions came a median roughly 6 months before onset. Most expanded thyroid clonotypes above 0.001 recurred in blood.

Reasons for excluding patients were uncontrolled infection, other autoimmune disease, pregnancy or lactation. Material for sequencing was blood. The clonotype comes from a woman younger than 30 with Graves' ophthalmopathy.

Written as DNA, the CDR3 is TGCAGTGCTAGAGATCTAGGGGCGGATCTAATCAATGAGCAGTTCTTC. It codes for CSARDLGADLINEQFF. This sequence joins TRBV20-1 and TRBJ2-1, with D possibly matching TRBD1 (5 bases). Germline CDR1 reads DFQATT; CDR2 reads SNEGSKA (reference sequence). This CDR3 is 16 amino acids long. V shed 0 bases and J shed 6 bases, with 18 bases lying between them.